Each of the 9 T cell receptor beta chains below was sequenced from the same sample in a study of cytomegalovirus exposure and HLA in healthy donors (dated by TCRdb to about 2017). Library method: the immunoSEQ multiplex PCR assay. As stored in TCRdb, this immuneACCESS dataset retains in-frame rearrangements with V and J assigned. A fraction of the clones does not appear; measured against another copy, unresolved V genes explain less than half of the discrepancy, and the remainder lacks a known reason. The sample data list 140,000 or so clones, and over 80% of these were observed just once. Roughly 4.5% of the sample lies in the top ten. Sequencing used PBMCs. All receptors come from a man aged 18 to 29 in good health and CMV-seropositive.

Notes on this clone: Other nucleotide sequences from this sample produce the same CDR3. DNA for the CDR3: TGTGCCAGCAGTGAACGTCTAGCGGGAGTGACTGAGCAGTTCTTC. Encoded protein: CASSERLAGVTEQFF. The rearrangement joins TRBV2 to TRBJ2-1; 10 positions agree with TRBD2. Per germline, CDR1 SNHLY and CDR2 FYNNEI. The CDR3 has 15 amino acids. Trimming at V came to 2 bases and at J to 9 bases, leaving 7 bases not matched to a gene.

The chain joins TRBV4-1 to TRBJ1-4; unclear D gene. Deletions cut 1 base from V and 0 bases from J, with 12 bases between. Germline V gene sequence: CDR1 MGHRA, CDR2 YSYEKL. The CDR3 sequence is 17 residues long. CDR3 residues: CASSQVREGSTNEKLFF. The CDR3 DNA is TGCGCCAGCAGCCAAGTCCGGGAGGGTTCAACTAATGAAAAACTGTTTTTT.

Comment on this clone: Sequence at one end of the junction differs from germline and may be a read error. V usage is TRBV7-2 and J usage is TRBJ1-2; tentative D call: TRBD1 (6 bases). Germline assignment: CDR1 SGHTA and CDR2 FQGNSA. CDR3 size: 12 residues. The CDR3 DNA follows: TGTGCCAGCCCAGGGGCAGTCGGGATTTACTTATTC. Its translation is CASPGAVGIYLF.

V is TRBV7-9 and J is TRBJ1-1; TRBD1 matches 11 bases. Germline CDR1 and CDR2: SEHNR and FQNEAQ (reference sequence). CDR3 length: 13 amino acids. Trimming removed 1 base from V and 12 bases from J; junction bases left unmatched: 4. CDR3 nucleotides: TGTGCCAGCAGCTTAGTGGGGGACAGGGGGACTTTCTTT. Translation: CASSLVGDRGTFF.

The chain employs TRBV4-1 and TRBJ2-5; 9 positions match TRBD2. The V and J ends lost 4 bases and 4 bases, in that order; junction bases with no gene match: 7. The CDR3 covers 15 residues. Germline loops: CDR1 MGHRA, CDR2 YSYEKL. CDR3 bases: TGCGCCAGCAGCCGCGGGACTAGCTTCCCAGAGACCCAGTACTTC. It is translated as CASSRGTSFPETQYF.

The chain uses TRBV19 and TRBJ1-1; D is unresolved. Germline CDR1 LNHDA, CDR2 SQIVND (reference sequence). There are 13 residues in the CDR3. V lost 4 bases and J lost 6, with 12 bases in between. CDR3 protein: CASSTPARPEAFF. CDR3 coding DNA: TGTGCCAGTAGTACTCCGGCTAGACCTGAAGCTTTCTTT. Based on the CDR3 plus reference TRBV19 and TRBJ1-1, the full variable domain is DGGITQSPKYLFRKEGQNVTLSCEQNLNHDAMYWYRQDPGQGLRLIYYSQIVNDFQKGDIAEGYSVSREKKESFPLTVTSAQKNPTAFYLCASSTPARPEAFFGQGTRLTVV.

The chain is built from TRBV11-2 and TRBJ1-2; 9 nucleotides line up with TRBD1. This CDR3 has 16 amino acids. Per germline, CDR1 SGHAT and CDR2 FQNNGV. The V gene end was trimmed by 5 bases and the J gene end by 8 bases; junction bases not matched to a gene: 15. This chain's CDR3 is CASSRRYRGRYEGYTF. In nucleotides, the CDR3 is TGTGCCAGCAGCCGAAGATACAGGGGGCGTTATGAGGGCTACACCTTC. Full variable domain (outside the CDR3, taken from reference TRBV11-2 and TRBJ1-2): EAGVAQSPRYKIIEKRQSVAFWCNPISGHATLYWYQQILGQGPKLLIQFQNNGVVDDSQLPKDRFSAERLKGVDSTLKIQPAKLEDSAVYLCASSRRYRGRYEGYTFGSGTRLTVV.

This clone was found once. The chain carries TRBV2 and TRBJ2-3; D is unresolved. Between the trimmed V and J ends, which lost 5 bases and 7 bases, there was a span of 10 bases. CDR3 length equals 12 residues. Germline CDR1 and CDR2: SNHLY and FYNNEI. Here the CDR3 DNA reads TGTGCCAGCAGTAGAGATGATAATACGCAGTATTTT. Protein sequence: CASSRDDNTQYF.

The chain is built from TRBV11-2 and TRBJ2-5; D remains unclear. V was shortened by 5 bases and J by 1 base, with 11 bases between the two germline ends. There are 14 residues in the CDR3. Germline V gives CDR1 SGHAT, CDR2 FQNNGV. CDR3 in amino acids: CASSQVLPQETQYF. Here the CDR3 DNA reads TGTGCCAGCAGCCAAGTACTCCCCCAAGAGACCCAGTACTTC. Full variable domain (outside the CDR3, taken from reference TRBV11-2 and TRBJ2-5): EAGVAQSPRYKIIEKRQSVAFWCNPISGHATLYWYQQILGQGPKLLIQFQNNGVVDDSQLPKDRFSAERLKGVDSTLKIQPAKLEDSAVYLCASSQVLPQETQYFGPGTRLLVL.